This TCR beta chain came from a study of T cell responses to AZD1222 COVID-19 vaccine (dated by TCRdb to the early 2020s). Looking at the study overall: TCR sequencing covered 233 trial participants: some 210 given two doses of AZD1222 and around 25 given two doses of MenACWY control vaccine. Trial participants were enrolled into age subgroups of 18-55, 56-69 and 70-plus years, which contained roughly 150, 30 and 60 TCR-sequenced participants, respectively.

To note about this clone: Its antigen has not been determined. The record has no base qualities; no much larger clone is one base away.

The CDR3 regions of human TCRbeta chains were subjected to immunosequencing. On the authors' methods: TCRs in the repertoires were matched against a reference library of SARS-CoV-2-specific TCRs that had been generated with the MIRA antigen-specificity platform. Breadth meant the fraction of unique TCRs that were SARS-CoV-2-associated, whereas depth meant the fraction of total T cells that were SARS-CoV-2-associated. Using the MIRA data, each spike-specific TCR was assigned both to the spike region to which the TCR was reactive and to a CD4 or CD8 class. Log10-transformed breadth and depth values were compared by one-way ANOVA with Sidak's multiple comparisons tests. TCRdb stores this immuneACCESS table with in-frame sequences only. Part of the clones is absent; in the studies checked, under half of the shortfall reflects unresolved V genes, and no reason is known for the rest. Clone size and the V and J calls come from that table; the DNA yielded D and trimming. The sample data list tens of thousands of clones, and approximately 87% of these were observed just once. The top ten constitute about an eighth of the sample.

V drops 0 bases and J drops 0 bases, leaving 8 bases in between. According to the germline V gene (reference sequence), CDR1 reads LNHDA and CDR2 reads SQIVND. From the cysteine up to the phenylalanine, the CDR3 has a length of 15 residues. The retained sequence is limited to the CDR3, 45 bases, with the frame set at the first base. In the paper's terms, the time point label means: about 28 days (+/-7) after the second vaccine dose. Because spike-specific TCR depth and breadth did not differ between the two schedules, AZD1222 recipients who got a second dose at roughly 4 weeks were pooled with those who got a second dose at roughly 12 weeks. Vaccinee samples were obtained from the UK trials COV001 and COV002, which included a single-blind randomized controlled phase 2/3 trial of AZD1222 (ChAdOx1 nCoV-19) in healthy adults. For TCRbeta chain sequencing, PBMC samples from trial participants were taken at day 0 and at day 28 after the second dose.

The research as a whole found: Conclusions about previously exposed vaccinees were limited because only a handful of AZD1222 recipients were SARS-CoV-2 seropositive at baseline. Participants were mostly white British and included more females than males, and it was suggested by the authors that clonal diversity may have been underestimated. The 56-69-year group was small, and its depth increase did not reach significance, likely because of low power. Because no samples from the day 14 peak response were available, repertoires could be characterized only after the peak T cell response. The vaccine-associated CD4 TCRs covered the entire spike protein, and the dominant responses fell in regions 160-218 and 743-854. A significant rise in spike-specific TCR breadth and depth was observed after two AZD1222 doses relative to day 0 and relative to MenACWY recipients. Reportedly, close to half of the unique spike-specific TCRs recognized epitopes lying outside the regions that are mutated in the B.1.351 and B.1.1.7 variants.

The sequence derives from an adult who received the AZD1222 COVID-19 vaccine. This sample comprised peripheral blood, obtained 28 days after the second AZD1222 dose. The chain is assembled from TRBV19 and TRBJ1-2, with the D segment identity uncertain. The DNA sequence is as follows: TGTGCCAGTAGTATAGATAGGGCGGCTAACTATGGCTACACCTTC. It translates to CASSIDRAANYGYTF.